This T cell receptor beta chain emerged from a study of T cell responses to AZD1222 COVID-19 vaccine. At the level of the study: Whether given at about 4 or about 12 weeks, second doses were pooled.

Sequencing was performed with immunoSEQ multiplex PCR; in TCRdb, only in-frame clones are kept and a portion is missing. The table shows more than 85,000 clones, with around 87% occurring only once. Notes on the study in general: Spike-specific TCR breadth rose after two AZD1222 doses, and depth rose as well.

Concerning this clone itself: Its antigen is undetermined.

With 6 bases removed from V and 0 bases from J, the gap between germline ends came to 22 bases. CDR1 SGHTS and CDR2 YDEGEE come from the germline V gene. The length of the CDR3 is 18 residues. Sequences were derived from peripheral blood, sampled on day 0 of AZD1222 vaccination. The receptor was derived from an adult in good health. V is TRBV5-8 and J is TRBJ1-3; a weak D match, TRBD1 (6 bases). CDR3 sequence reads: CASTLGAKPFSSGNTIYF. CDR3 coding DNA: TGTGCCAGCACGCTGGGGGCAAAACCTTTCTCCTCTGGAAACACCATATATTTT.